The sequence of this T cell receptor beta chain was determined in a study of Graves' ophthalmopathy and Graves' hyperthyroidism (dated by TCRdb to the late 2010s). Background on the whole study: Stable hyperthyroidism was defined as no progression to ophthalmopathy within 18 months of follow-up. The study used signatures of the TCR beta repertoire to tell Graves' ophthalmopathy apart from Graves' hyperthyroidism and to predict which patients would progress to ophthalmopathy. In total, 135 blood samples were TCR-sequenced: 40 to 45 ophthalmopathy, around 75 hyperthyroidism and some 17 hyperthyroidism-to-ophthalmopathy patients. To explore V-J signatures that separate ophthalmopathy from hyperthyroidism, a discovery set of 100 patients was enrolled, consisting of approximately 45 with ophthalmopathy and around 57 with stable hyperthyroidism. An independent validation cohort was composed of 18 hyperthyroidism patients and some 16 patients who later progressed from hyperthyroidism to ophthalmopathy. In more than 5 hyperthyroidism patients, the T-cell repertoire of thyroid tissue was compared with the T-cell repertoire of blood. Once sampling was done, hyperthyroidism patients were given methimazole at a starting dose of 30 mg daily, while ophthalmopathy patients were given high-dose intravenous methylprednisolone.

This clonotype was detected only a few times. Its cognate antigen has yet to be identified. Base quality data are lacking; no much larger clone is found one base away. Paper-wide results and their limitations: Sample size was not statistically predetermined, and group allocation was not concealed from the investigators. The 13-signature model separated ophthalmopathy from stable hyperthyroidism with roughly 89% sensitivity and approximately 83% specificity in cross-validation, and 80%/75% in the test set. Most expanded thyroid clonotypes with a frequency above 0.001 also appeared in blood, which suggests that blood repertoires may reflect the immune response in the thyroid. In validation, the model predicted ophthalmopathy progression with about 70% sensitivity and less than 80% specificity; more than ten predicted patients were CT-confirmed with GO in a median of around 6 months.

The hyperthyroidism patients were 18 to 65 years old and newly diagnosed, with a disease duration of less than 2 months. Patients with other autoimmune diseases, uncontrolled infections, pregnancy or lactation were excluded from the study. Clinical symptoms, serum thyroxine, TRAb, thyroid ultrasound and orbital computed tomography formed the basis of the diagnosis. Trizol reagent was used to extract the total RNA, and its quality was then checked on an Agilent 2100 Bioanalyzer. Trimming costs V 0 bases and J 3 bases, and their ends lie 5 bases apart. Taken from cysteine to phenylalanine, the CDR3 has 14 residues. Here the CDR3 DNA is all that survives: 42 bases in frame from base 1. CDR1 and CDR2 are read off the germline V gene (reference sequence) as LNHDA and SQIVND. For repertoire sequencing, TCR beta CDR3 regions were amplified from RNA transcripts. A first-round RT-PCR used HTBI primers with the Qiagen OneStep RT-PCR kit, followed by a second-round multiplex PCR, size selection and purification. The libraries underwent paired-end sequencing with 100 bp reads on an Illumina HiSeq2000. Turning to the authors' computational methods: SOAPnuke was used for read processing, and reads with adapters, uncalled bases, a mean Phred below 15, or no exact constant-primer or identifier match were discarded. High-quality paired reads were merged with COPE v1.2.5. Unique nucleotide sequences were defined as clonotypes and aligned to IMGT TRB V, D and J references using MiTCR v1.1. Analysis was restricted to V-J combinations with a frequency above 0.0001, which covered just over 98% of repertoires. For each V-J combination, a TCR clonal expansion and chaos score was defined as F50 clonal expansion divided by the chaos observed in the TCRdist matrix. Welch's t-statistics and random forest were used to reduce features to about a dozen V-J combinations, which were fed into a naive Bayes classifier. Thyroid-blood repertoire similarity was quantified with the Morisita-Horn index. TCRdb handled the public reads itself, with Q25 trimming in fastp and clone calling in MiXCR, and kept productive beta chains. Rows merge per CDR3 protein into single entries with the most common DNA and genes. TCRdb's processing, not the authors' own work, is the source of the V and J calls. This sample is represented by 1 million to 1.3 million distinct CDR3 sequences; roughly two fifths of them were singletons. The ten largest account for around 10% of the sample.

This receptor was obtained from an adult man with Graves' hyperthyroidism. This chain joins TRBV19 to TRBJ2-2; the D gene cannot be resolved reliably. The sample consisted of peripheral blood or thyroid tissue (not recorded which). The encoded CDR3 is CASSIDHYTGELFF. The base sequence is TGTGCCAGTAGTATAGACCATTACACCGGGGAGCTGTTTTTT.